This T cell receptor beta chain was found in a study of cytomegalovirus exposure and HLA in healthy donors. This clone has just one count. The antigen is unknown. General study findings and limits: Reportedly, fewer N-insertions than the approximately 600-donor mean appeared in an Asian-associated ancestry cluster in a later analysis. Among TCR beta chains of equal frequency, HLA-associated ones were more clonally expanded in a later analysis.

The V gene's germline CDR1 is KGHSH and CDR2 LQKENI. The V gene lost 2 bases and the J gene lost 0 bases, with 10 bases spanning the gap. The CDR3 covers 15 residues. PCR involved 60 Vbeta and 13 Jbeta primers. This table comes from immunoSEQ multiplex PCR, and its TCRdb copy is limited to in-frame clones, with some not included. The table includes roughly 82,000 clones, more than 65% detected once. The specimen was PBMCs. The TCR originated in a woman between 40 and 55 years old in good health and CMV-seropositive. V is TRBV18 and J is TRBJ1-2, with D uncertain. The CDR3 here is CASSPSEGANYGYTF. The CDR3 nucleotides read TGTGCCAGCTCACCATCGGAGGGAGCTAACTATGGCTACACCTTC. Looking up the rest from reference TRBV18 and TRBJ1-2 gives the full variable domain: NAGVMQNPRHLVRRRGQEARLRCSPMKGHSHVYWYRQLPEEGLKFMVYLQKENIIDESGMPKERFSAEFPKEGPSILRIQQVVRGDSAAYFCASSPSEGANYGYTFGSGTRLTVV.